This T cell receptor beta chain was identified in a study of T cells expressing NK-cell markers. Whole-study findings and limits: Expanded NKG2C+ T cell clones were not confirmed as HCMV-specific. These clonotypes, the leaders elsewhere, also led the CD3+CD56-NKG2C+ fraction in a handful of donors.

TCRdb reprocessed the 5' RACE reads and reports one entry per CDR3 protein, with no DNA. This listing includes about 380,000 distinct CDR3 sequences. Points on this clonotype: Its antigen is not identified.

Germline V gene sequence: CDR1 SGHTA, CDR2 FQGNSA. The CDR3 runs to 14 residues. This chain joins TRBV7-2 and TRBJ1-2; TCRdb calls TRBD1, which cannot be checked without DNA. The clonotype originates from a man aged 18 to 69 in good health. Sample: blood T cells: a sorted CD56 or NKG2C T cell subset, CD4+ or CD8+ T cells, or bulk PBMC T cells (not recorded which). The CDR3 here is CASRRDRRVYGYTF.